This T cell receptor (beta chain) was documented in a study of identifying expanded T cells in peripheral blood. Collection occurred without any documented infections or immune events in donors. Here immunoSEQ multiplex PCR was the method, and the copy in TCRdb shows in-frame clones only, minus some. There are approximately 92,000 clones in the sample; approximately 85% occur only once, and around 4.5% lies in the top ten. Trimming pared 5 bases from V and 2 bases from J, leaving 12 bases between. CDR3 length equals 14 residues. Germline values: CDR1 LNHDA, CDR2 SQIVND (reference sequence). The TCR was taken from a person aged 18-70 years in good health. The sample taken for sequencing was blood. This chain links TRBV19 with TRBJ1-1, with D perhaps TRBD1 (6 bases). The CDR3 bases are TGTGCCAGTAGTGTCCCAGGGGCTAACACTGAAGCTTTCTTT. Translation gives CASSVPGANTEAFF.